Following are 18 T cell receptor beta chains from one sample sequenced in a study of glioma-infiltrating T cells after dendritic cell vaccination. The assay was immunoSEQ multiplex PCR, and TCRdb's table has in-frame clones only and misses some. This sample has some 38,000 clones, with roughly 79% found just once. The material sequenced was blood, taken before dendritic cell vaccination. The receptors were sampled from a human donor with glioblastoma.

This clone has a handful of counts. The chain combines TRBV5-5 with TRBJ2-1; possibly TRBD2 for D (7 bases). Germline CDR1 reads SGHKS; CDR2 reads YYEKEE (reference sequence). Between the trimmed V and J ends, which lost 2 bases and 9 bases, there was a span of 15 bases. The CDR3 covers 14 residues. CDR3 DNA: TGTGCCAGCAGCTTTGACGTGGGGGGGCCTGAGCAGTTCTTC. As protein: CASSFDVGGPEQFF.

This chain joins TRBV7-8 and TRBJ2-1; D call uncertain. CDR1 is SGHVS, CDR2 FQNEAQ, per germline. Trimming removed 7 bases at V and 4 bases at J, with 14 bases between. The CDR3 runs 14 residues. Written as DNA, the CDR3 is TGTGCCAGCATGGAGCAGACGCGATACAATGAGCAGTTCTTC. Amino acids: CASMEQTRYNEQFF.

Details on this clone: At one boundary the junction diverges from the germline segment, which might be a read error. This sample also contains other DNA sequences that code for the same CDR3. The chain has TRBV5-6 and TRBJ1-6, with D perhaps matching TRBD1 (5 bases). Germline assignment: CDR1 SGHDT and CDR2 YYEEEE. The CDR3 consists of 15 residues. CDR3 sequence: CASSTDSLYNSPLHF. The CDR3 bases are TGTGCCAGCAGCACCGACAGTCTCTATAATTCCCCCCTCCACTTT.

CDR3 protein: CASSLEGQGAGDTGELFF. Written as DNA, the CDR3 is TGTGCCAGCAGCCTAGAGGGACAGGGGGCAGGAGACACCGGGGAGCTGTTTTTT. The chain recombines TRBV9 with TRBJ2-2; 12 bases match TRBD1. Looked up from germline, CDR1 is SGDLS and CDR2 is YYNGEE. Unmatched junction bases numbered 10, after V lost 4 bases and J lost 3 bases. The CDR3 is 18 amino acids.

CDR3 sequence reads: CASSVFGTGQFSNQPQHF. Here the CDR3 DNA reads TGTGCCAGCAGTGTTTTCGGGACAGGTCAATTTAGCAATCAGCCCCAGCATTTT. The rearrangement links TRBV6-1 to TRBJ1-5, with 8 positions matching TRBD1. V gave up 4 bases and J gave up 0 bases; unmatched junction bases: 11. Germline CDR1 and CDR2: MNHNS and SASEGT. The CDR3 is 18 residues long.

Only a few counts were recorded for this clone. This chain joins TRBV7-2 and TRBJ2-7, with D perhaps TRBD1 (6 bases). Trimming stripped 8 bases from V and 0 bases from J, with 14 bases between. Per the germline V gene, CDR1 is SGHTA and CDR2 is FQGNSA. The CDR3 is made up of 14 amino acids. The CDR3 DNA sequence: TGTGCCAGCGCCTCGGTACAGGGCTCCTACGAGCAGTACTTC. It translates to CASASVQGSYEQYF. The full variable domain, rest sourced from reference TRBV7-2 and TRBJ2-7, is GAGVSQSPSNKVTEKGKDVELRCDPISGHTALYWYRQSLGQGLEFLIYFQGNSAPDKSGLPSDRFSAERTGGSVSTLTIQRTQQEDSAVYLCASASVQGSYEQYFGPGTRLTVT.

The genes are TRBV7-9 and TRBJ1-1; 7 nucleotides match TRBD1. Germline CDR1 reads SEHNR; CDR2 reads FQNEAQ (reference sequence). This CDR3 contains 14 residues. The trim removed 5 bases at V and 4 bases at J, leaving 7 bases unmatched. Here the CDR3 reads CASSPRQGRTEAFF. CDR3 DNA: TGTGCCAGCAGCCCACGACAGGGTCGCACTGAAGCTTTCTTT.

J is TRBJ2-7 and V is TRBV27; D possibly corresponds to TRBD2 (5 bases). The germline CDR1 and CDR2 sequences are MNHEY and SMNVEV (reference sequence). This CDR3 has 12 residues. V was cut by 5 bases and J by 2 bases, with 7 bases left in between. CDR3 coding DNA: TGTGCCAGCAGTCCGGGGACCTACGAGCAGTACTTC. The encoded protein is CASSPGTYEQYF.

This clone was observed a few times. This chain uses TRBV13 with TRBJ2-5, with D unresolved. Trimming pared 2 bases from V and 1 base from J, leaving 8 bases between. The V gene's germline CDR1 is PRHDT and CDR2 FYEKMQ (reference sequence). The CDR3 extends over 14 amino acids. CDR3 amino acids: CASSLPIVQETQYF. In DNA form, the CDR3 reads TGTGCCAGCAGCTTACCAATTGTCCAAGAGACCCAGTACTTC.

Concerning this clone itself: Other DNA sequences in this sample translate to the same CDR3. The rearrangement uses TRBV7-2 and TRBJ1-6, with 8 bases matching TRBD1. V trimming: 3 bases; J trimming: 5 bases; junction bases outside the gene matches: 6. The CDR3 sequence is 16 residues long. Per germline, CDR1 SGHTA and CDR2 FQGNSA. The CDR3 protein is CASSLSPGGNNSPLHF. The CDR3 DNA sequence: TGTGCCAGCAGCTTGTCGCCAGGGGGCAATAATTCACCCCTCCACTTT. Together with reference TRBV7-2 and TRBJ1-6, the CDR3 gives the full variable domain: GAGVSQSPSNKVTEKGKDVELRCDPISGHTALYWYRQSLGQGLEFLIYFQGNSAPDKSGLPSDRFSAERTGGSVSTLTIQRTQQEDSAVYLCASSLSPGGNNSPLHFGNGTRLTVT.

The chain has TRBV30 and TRBJ1-1; D may be TRBD1 (5 bases). The ends were cut back, 5 bases at V and 5 bases at J, with 12 bases in the middle. Germline CDR1 and CDR2: GTSNPN and SVGIG (reference sequence). The CDR3 length is 12 residues. The CDR3 DNA is TGTGCCTGGGACTGGCGGGGGACTGAAGCTTTCTTT. This sequence encodes CAWDWRGTEAFF.

This chain connects TRBV5-1 to TRBJ2-5; maybe TRBD2 (6 bases). The CDR3 extends over 13 amino acids. Per the germline V gene, CDR1 is SGHRS and CDR2 is YFSETQ. The V and J ends lost 2 bases and 4 bases respectively, with 9 bases between them. DNA of the CDR3: TGCGCCAGCAGCTTAAGGAGGGGAGAGACCCAGTACTTC. Translation: CASSLRRGETQYF.

V and J are TRBV6-5 and TRBJ2-7; 7 bases are shared with TRBD2. The CDR3 covers 13 residues. Germline V gives CDR1 MNHEY, CDR2 SVGAGI. J was trimmed by 3 bases and V by 3 bases; bases with no gene match: 2. This CDR3 reads CASSYRGGYEQYF. The CDR3 region has the DNA TGTGCCAGCAGTTATCGCGGGGGCTACGAGCAGTACTTC.

The chain joins TRBV11-3 to TRBJ2-3, with D possibly TRBD1 on 6 matching bases. Per the germline V gene, CDR1 is SGHNT and CDR2 is YENEEA. V was pared by 10 bases and J by 4 bases, with 18 bases between. This CDR3 contains 14 residues. The CDR3, as DNA: TGTGCCACGGGTCCCAGGGGTGGTCCAGATACGCAGTATTTT. Its protein is CATGPRGGPDTQYF.

This sequence joins TRBV9 and TRBJ1-1; D perhaps matches TRBD1 (6 bases). Trimming took off 0 bases at V and 1 base at J, with 13 bases between the two ends. CDR3 size: 16 residues. Per the germline V gene, CDR1 is SGDLS and CDR2 is YYNGEE. DNA of the CDR3: TGTGCCAGCAGCGTAGCTCCGACAGGACCGAACACTGAAGCTTTCTTT. This codes for CASSVAPTGPNTEAFF.

The chain has TRBV7-2 and TRBJ2-7; the D is unclear. CDR1 and CDR2 from the germline V gene are SGHTA and FQGNSA. V lost 1 base and J 2 bases, leaving 9 bases between the germline ends. The CDR3 contains 14 residues. CDR3 residues: CASSLGIEPYEQYF. The CDR3 DNA is TGTGCCAGCAGCTTAGGTATCGAGCCCTACGAGCAGTACTTC.

The count of this clone is one. The gene calls are TRBV30 and TRBJ1-1; TRBD1 might be the D (6 bases). CDR3 length: 12 residues. With 0 bases removed from V and 10 bases from J, the gap between germline ends came to 12 bases. The V gene's germline CDR1 is GTSNPN and CDR2 SVGIG (reference sequence). CDR3 residues: CAWSVMGARAFF. Written as DNA, the CDR3 is TGTGCCTGGAGTGTAATGGGGGCGCGAGCTTTCTTT.

The rearrangement links TRBV29-1 to TRBJ2-7, with a weak D call TRBD1 (5 bases). Per germline, CDR1 SQVTM and CDR2 ANQGSEA. The length of the CDR3 is 13 residues. The germline V and J ends were trimmed by 4 bases and 0 bases, with 10 bases remaining between them. CDR3: CSVVTASSYEQYF. The CDR3 region has the DNA TGCAGCGTTGTGACAGCTAGCTCCTACGAGCAGTACTTC.